This T cell receptor beta chain was identified in a study of cytomegalovirus exposure and HLA in healthy donors. CDR3 length equals 15 residues. V shed 4 bases, J shed 3 bases, and the junction held 9 bases outside the gene matches. Germline V gives CDR1 SGHKS, CDR2 YYEKEE (reference sequence). The study's findings and limits: Several of the most significant clusters appeared linked to common viral pathogens, based on a later analysis. In vitro experiments confirmed that three CMV-associated chains were specific for CMV antigens. The authors reported that TCR beta sequences could predict HLA-A and HLA-B alleles. These predictions were accurate for most subjects in the first cohort. According to the study, approximately 150 TCR beta chains were cytomegalovirus-associated.

With 60 Vbeta and 13 Jbeta primers, the PCR was carried out. Sequencing was performed with immunoSEQ multiplex PCR; in TCRdb, only in-frame clones are kept and a portion is missing. The table shows 130,000 or so clones, with 75% to 85% occurring only once. On this clone: What it binds is unknown.

The sequenced sample was PBMCs. The sequence was obtained from a female donor in good health and CMV-seropositive. This rearrangement joins TRBV5-5 to TRBJ1-1; TRBD1 aligns across 7 bases. The CDR3 reads CASSTPTGLYTEAFF. CDR3 sequence (DNA): TGTGCCAGCAGCACCCCGACAGGGCTCTACACTGAAGCTTTCTTT.